This is a list of T cell receptor beta chains from one sample in a study of OX40 agonist ivuxolimab in advanced cancers. TCRdb's table, derived via immunoSEQ multiplex PCR, lists solely in-frame clones and lacks some. The sample carries about 52,000 clones, around four fifths recorded once. The specimen was CD4+ or CD8+ T cells sorted from blood, collected in a trial of the OX40 agonist ivuxolimab. The receptors originated from an adult with an advanced solid tumor such as melanoma, head and neck, liver or kidney cancer. CDR3s include the opening cysteine and the closing phenylalanine or tryptophan. Fields, in order: J gene, clone size, V gene, D gene, CDR3 DNA, CDR3 protein. D genes are given only for firm matches. The size of a clone is reported for some rows only, either as once, few or many, or as a class for expanded clones.

TRBJ2-3 - TRBV7-2 TRBD2 TGTGCCAGCAGCTTAGGACTAGCGGGGAGTTCTACGCAGTATTTT CASSLGLAGSSTQYF
TRBJ2-5 - TRBV19 - TGTGCCAGTCGCACATTCCCAGGGTCAGAGACCCAGTACTTC CASRTFPGSETQYF
TRBJ2-7 - TRBV5-1 TRBD1 TGCGCCAGCAGCTTGGCCCCAACAGGGGTCTCCTACGAGCAGTACTTC CASSLAPTGVSYEQYF
TRBJ2-5 - TRBV6-1 - TGTGCCAGCAGTGAAGGATGGACAGCGAGCGCCCAAGAGACCCAGTACTTC CASSEGWTASAQETQYF
TRBJ1-2 - TRBV4-2 - TGTGCCAGCAGCCAAGATCAGAACTATGGCTACACCTTC CASSQDQNYGYTF
TRBJ2-7 - TRBV6-6 TRBD1 TGTGCCAGCAGTTACTCCCCGGGACAGGGGGCCGGCGAGCAGTACTTC CASSYSPGQGAGEQYF
TRBJ2-7 - TRBV6-6 TRBD1 TGTGCCAGCAGTTACTCAACAGGGGCCCGGTACGAGCAGTACTTC CASSYSTGARYEQYF
TRBJ1-1 - TRBV2 - TGTGCCAGCAGTGTTGAAGGGCAGAACACTGAAGCTTTCTTT CASSVEGQNTEAFF
TRBJ2-3 - TRBV9 TRBD2 TGTGCCAGCAGCCTCGCAGCAGAGGCGGGGGTCTCGCAGTATTTT CASSLAAEAGVSQYF
TRBJ1-5 - TRBV7-2 - TGTGCCAGCAGCCGACTGGGACCTAATCAGCCCCAGCATTTT CASSRLGPNQPQHF
TRBJ2-7 - TRBV9 - TGTGCCAGCAGCGTAGAAGCAGGCCTTAGCTCCTACGAGCAGTACTTC CASSVEAGLSSYEQYF
TRBJ1-1 - TRBV29-1 - TGCAGCGCGGGGCTCGGGGATTGGGCTGAAGCTTTCTTT CSAGLGDWAEAFF
TRBJ1-2 - TRBV28 TRBD1 TGTGCCAGCAGTCCGGAGGGACAGGGAGGTGGCTACACCTTC CASSPEGQGGGYTF
TRBJ2-3 - TRBV7-8 TRBD2 TGTGCCAGCAGCTTAACCGGGGGGGCTGTGGCAGATACGCAGTATTTT CASSLTGGAVADTQYF
TRBJ2-3 - TRBV7-3 - TGTGCCAGCAGCCCCAATGGGGCCCTAGATACGCAGTATTTT CASSPNGALDTQYF
TRBJ1-2 - TRBV30 TRBD1 TGTGCCTGGATTGGCAGGGGGATTAGTGGCTACACCTTC CAWIGRGISGYTF
TRBJ2-5 once TRBV6-5 - TGTGCCAGCAGTCGGGGCCAACAGTACCAAGAGACCCAGTACTTC CASSRGQQYQETQYF
TRBJ2-5 - TRBV7-2 - TGTGCCAGCAGCGTGGGACAATACCAAGAGACCCAGTACTTC CASSVGQYQETQYF
TRBJ2-5 - TRBV28 - TGTGCCAGCAGCGGCCTAGTCGAGACCCAGTACTTC CASSGLVETQYF
TRBJ1-2 - TRBV7-2 TRBD1 TGTGCCAGCAGCTTACCCCCCAGGGGGTCCTATGGCTACACCTTC CASSLPPRGSYGYTF
TRBJ2-5 - TRBV30 - TGTGCCTGGAGTGGTAACCAAGAGACCCAGTACTTC CAWSGNQETQYF
TRBJ2-5 - TRBV5-4 - TGTGCCAGCAGCAGCCCCCGGACCGAGGAGACCCAGTACTTC CASSSPRTEETQYF
TRBJ2-3 - TRBV18 - TGTGCCAGCTCCCCTCCGGGGACAGATACGCAGTATTTT CASSPPGTDTQYF
TRBJ1-2 - TRBV5-1 - TGCGCCAGCAGCTGGGGTAGGAGGTTGCAGAACTATGGCTACACCTTC CASSWGRRLQNYGYTF
TRBJ1-4 - TRBV7-9 - TGTGCCAGCAGTTACGGGGCAGGGACGGCAACTAATGAAAAACTGTTTTTT CASSYGAGTATNEKLFF